The next 24 T cell receptor beta chains were all read from a single sample in a study of T cells after yellow fever vaccination (dated by TCRdb to between 2017 and 2020). In light of the paper, this sample's treatment or condition label describes: live attenuated yellow fever vaccine strain. Library prep was done by 5' RACE. The instrument was an Illumina HiSeq 2500. TCRdb trimmed public reads at Q25 via fastp, called clones via MiXCR and kept in-frame beta chains. Here each entry gathers all rows of one CDR3 protein and keeps the most common genes and DNA. This sample gives around 610,000 distinct CDR3 sequences in total; 13% of them show up just once. Together, the top ten hold 11% to 15% of the sample. The sample consisted of PBMCs, taken on the day of the yellow fever booster vaccination. The receptors were gathered from a man aged 30-40 years who received the YFV17D yellow fever vaccine.

This clonotype has a count of ten or more. This chain connects TRBV7-9 to TRBJ2-7; 11 bases align to TRBD2. From germline, CDR1 is SEHNR and CDR2 FQNEAQ (reference sequence). The CDR3 length is 17 residues. With V trimmed by 0 bases and J by 0 bases, 4 bases remained unmatched. As DNA, the CDR3 is TGTGCCAGCAGCTTAGCACCGGGACTAGCGGTCTCCTACGAGCAGTACTTC. Translating gives CASSLAPGLAVSYEQYF.

This clonotype was observed a handful of times. The CDR3 sequence is CASSLQGTSGNTIYF. DNA of the CDR3: TGCGCCAGCAGCTTACAGGGAACCTCTGGAAACACCATATATTTT. This chain links TRBV5-1 with TRBJ1-3; TRBD1 might be the D (6 bases). CDR1 is SGHRS and CDR2 is YFSETQ in the germline V gene. V lost 2 bases and J lost 0, with 9 bases in between. This CDR3 has 15 amino acids.

In its sample, this clonotype was seen a few times. The rearrangement joins TRBV5-1 to TRBJ2-1, with a weak D call TRBD2 (5 bases). This CDR3 region has 18 residues. V was trimmed by 4 bases and J by 2 bases, leaving 22 bases between them. Per germline, CDR1 SGHRS and CDR2 YFSETQ. The CDR3 protein is CASSAPSVPGITYNEQFF. Written as DNA, the CDR3 is TGCGCCAGCAGCGCCCCCTCAGTACCGGGGATCACCTACAATGAGCAGTTCTTC. The complete variable domain, with remaining parts taken from reference TRBV5-1 and TRBJ2-1, reads KAGVTQTPRYLIKTRGQQVTLSCSPISGHRSVSWYQQTPGQGLQFLFEYFSETQRNKGNFPGRFSGRQFSNSRSEMNVSTLELGDSALYLCASSAPSVPGITYNEQFFGPGTRLTVL.

This clonotype turned up a few times. The genes are TRBV7-2 and TRBJ2-7; 10 nucleotides match TRBD1. J was trimmed by 4 bases and V by 0 bases; bases with no gene match: 3. In germline, CDR1 is SGHTA, CDR2 FQGNSA. The CDR3 length is 15 residues. The CDR3 sequence is CASSLARDRGYEQYF. The CDR3 DNA is TGTGCCAGCAGCTTAGCCCGGGACAGGGGTTACGAGCAGTACTTC.

In its sample, this clonotype was seen a few times. The gene calls are TRBV30 and TRBJ2-1; D might be TRBD1 (6 bases). The germline gives CDR1 GTSNPN, CDR2 SVGIG (reference sequence). V gave up 5 bases and J gave up 2 bases, with 16 bases separating them. This CDR3 has 15 amino acids. CDR3 amino acids: CAWESGDKAYNEQFF. In DNA, the CDR3 is TGTGCCTGGGAATCCGGGGACAAGGCCTACAATGAGCAGTTCTTC.

This clonotype was found a few times. The chain carries TRBV20-1 and TRBJ2-2; D possibly corresponds to TRBD2 (5 bases). Germline V gene data show CDR1 as DFQATT and CDR2 as SNEGSKA (reference sequence). V was clipped by 1 base and J by 2 bases, with 11 bases between them. This CDR3 is built from 15 residues. The CDR3 sequence is CSARVGSVNTGELFF. The CDR3 DNA follows: TGCAGTGCTAGAGTAGGGAGCGTCAACACCGGGGAGCTGTTTTTT.

This chain joins TRBV19 and TRBJ1-2; D ambiguous. V gave up 4 bases and J gave up 4 bases, with 13 bases separating them. This CDR3 spans 14 amino acids. The germline gives CDR1 LNHDA, CDR2 SQIVND (reference sequence). CDR3 bases: TGTGCCAGTAGTACCCAAGTGGGTAGCTATGGCTACACCTTC. The encoded protein is CASSTQVGSYGYTF.

This chain uses TRBV20-1 with TRBJ2-7; D is possibly TRBD1 (6 bases). CDR1 and CDR2 (germline): DFQATT, SNEGSKA (reference sequence). V lost 3 bases and J lost 4, with 16 bases in between. This CDR3 spans 14 amino acids. The CDR3 spells CSARSEGVGYEQYF. The CDR3 nucleotides are TGCAGTGCTAGGTCCGAGGGGGTAGGGTACGAGCAGTACTTC.

This clonotype was counted between two and nine times. The rearrangement links TRBV3-1 to TRBJ2-6; D unclear. CDR1 is LGHDT and CDR2 is YNNKEL in the germline V gene (reference sequence). The CDR3 totals 11 residues. Deletions cut 10 bases from V and 4 bases from J, with 5 bases between. CDR3 nucleotide sequence: TGTGCCACCCAAGGGGCCAACGTCCTGACTTTC. The encoded protein is CATQGANVLTF.

For the CDR3, the DNA is TGTGCCAGCACACCGGGACAGGGGGCTTACGAGCAGTACTTC. This gives the protein CASTPGQGAYEQYF. The V call is TRBV28, the J call TRBJ2-7; TRBD1 agrees at 12 bases. V was pared by 7 bases and J by 4 bases, with 5 bases of the junction left unmatched. CDR1 and CDR2 (germline): MDHEN, SYDVKM. The CDR3 is made up of 14 amino acids.

This clonotype has only a few counts. The CDR3 sequence: CSARTGTGVVDEQFF. The CDR3 DNA reads as TGCAGTGCGCGGACCGGGACAGGGGTCGTCGATGAGCAGTTCTTC. The chain couples TRBV20-1 to TRBJ2-1; 10 nucleotides agree with TRBD1. J gave up 8 bases and V 6 bases, and 13 bases lay outside the gene matches. The V gene's germline CDR1 is DFQATT and CDR2 SNEGSKA (reference sequence). This CDR3 has 15 amino acids.

The CDR3 here is CSARNANSNQPQHF. The DNA for the CDR3 is TGCAGTGCCCGTAACGCGAATAGCAATCAGCCCCAGCATTTT. The gene calls are TRBV20-1 and TRBJ1-5, with D unresolved. Germline V gives CDR1 DFQATT, CDR2 SNEGSKA (reference sequence). This CDR3 region has 14 residues. V gave up 6 bases and J gave up 0 bases, with 12 bases separating them.

The rearrangement joins TRBV27 to TRBJ2-7; D is perhaps TRBD2 (5 bases). Trimming cost V 0 bases and J 2 bases, with 14 bases left between them. Germline V gene sequence: CDR1 MNHEY, CDR2 SMNVEV (reference sequence). This CDR3 is 16 amino acids long. CDR3 region: CASSLSVRDSPYEQYF. The CDR3 DNA reads as TGTGCCAGCAGTTTATCCGTCCGGGATTCGCCCTACGAGCAGTACTTC.

This clonotype has more than one count but fewer than ten. The V gene is TRBV4-3, the J gene TRBJ2-1; 10 nucleotides match TRBD2. From germline, CDR1 is LGHNA and CDR2 YSLEER. The CDR3 spans 17 residues. J was trimmed by 2 bases and V by 4 bases; bases with no gene match: 8. In nucleotides, the CDR3 is TGCGCCAGCAGCCCCCTAGCGGGAGAGGCGGCCTACAATGAGCAGTTCTTC. It yields the protein CASSPLAGEAAYNEQFF.

This chain uses TRBV11-2 with TRBJ2-1, with TRBD2 matching over 8 bases. The CDR3 loop spans 15 amino acids. V lost 5 bases and J lost 2; bases outside the gene matches: 5. Germline V CDR1 and CDR2: SGHAT, FQNNGV. The CDR3 DNA sequence: TGTGCCAGCAGCCAACGGGGACTAGCCTACAATGAGCAGTTCTTC. This gives the protein CASSQRGLAYNEQFF.

The chain combines TRBV5-1 with TRBJ2-5, with TRBD2 matching over 9 bases. This CDR3 region has 14 residues. V trimming: 0 bases; J trimming: 3 bases; junction bases outside the gene matches: 0. In germline, CDR1 is SGHRS, CDR2 YFSETQ. The CDR3 sequence: CASSLEREEETQYF. CDR3 nucleotide sequence: TGCGCCAGCAGCTTGGAGCGGGAGGAAGAGACCCAGTACTTC.

This clonotype appeared a few times. This chain links TRBV7-9 with TRBJ2-2; 8 nucleotides align to TRBD1. The CDR3 runs 16 residues. Unmatched junction bases numbered 6, after V lost 2 bases and J lost 4 bases. CDR1 SEHNR and CDR2 FQNEAQ come from the germline V gene (reference sequence). CDR3 loop: CASSLLRTGPTGELFF. The CDR3 nucleotides read TGTGCCAGCAGCTTATTAAGGACAGGGCCCACCGGGGAGCTGTTTTTT.

The CDR3 DNA reads TGCAGCGTGGGGACACAGATTAACACTGAAGCTTTCTTT. Translation gives CSVGTQINTEAFF. This chain connects TRBV29-1 to TRBJ1-1; D may be TRBD1 (6 bases). Germline V CDR1 and CDR2: SQVTM, ANQGSEA. V lost 6 bases, J lost 2 bases, and 13 bases lay in between. The CDR3 has 13 amino acids.

This clonotype was detected a few times. Possible read error: a much larger clone is one base away. The genes are TRBV12-3 or TRBV12-4 and TRBJ2-2; D ambiguous. V gave up 3 bases and J gave up 6 bases, with 5 bases separating them. This CDR3 has 12 residues. The CDR3 DNA sequence: TGTGCCAGCAGTTTCTATCCCGGGGAGCTGTTTTTT. Translation: CASSFYPGELFF.

Points on this clonotype: A much larger clone lies one base from this, so it may be a read error. The chain has TRBV3-1 and TRBJ2-3; 7 bases are a match to TRBD2. The trim removed 4 bases at V and 2 bases at J, leaving 3 bases unmatched. This CDR3 region has 14 residues. Germline-derived CDR1 and CDR2 are LGHDT and YNNKEL (reference sequence). CDR3 in DNA: TGTGCCAGCAGCCGTAGCGGGCCCACAGATACGCAGTATTTT. Translating gives CASSRSGPTDTQYF.

This clonotype was found many times. This chain's CDR3 is CASSSRDAAEAFF. Here the CDR3 DNA reads TGTGCCAGCAGTTCCAGGGACGCTGCTGAAGCTTTCTTT. This sequence joins TRBV12-3 or TRBV12-4 and TRBJ1-1; perhaps TRBD1 as D (5 bases). The germline V and J ends were trimmed by 4 bases and 6 bases, with 12 bases remaining between them. This CDR3 is 13 amino acids long.

This clonotype came up a few times. This chain connects TRBV27 to TRBJ1-5, with 10 bases fitting TRBD1. This CDR3 has 16 amino acids. V gave up 6 bases and J gave up 6 bases; unmatched junction bases: 11. Germline V CDR1 and CDR2: MNHEY, SMNVEV (reference sequence). CDR3 in DNA: TGTGCCAGCAGCCCGAAAGCCGGGACAGGGGCTCAGCCCCAGCATTTT. Translation gives CASSPKAGTGAQPQHF.

CDR3 protein: CASSSKGSYEQYF. The CDR3 DNA reads as TGTGCCAGCAGTTCGAAAGGCTCCTACGAGCAGTACTTC. J is TRBJ2-7 and V is TRBV12-3 or TRBV12-4; D remains unclear. Trimming took 4 bases from V and 0 from J, leaving 7 bases between them. The CDR3 has 13 residues.

The chain links TRBV28 to TRBJ2-3; TRBD1 agrees at 7 bases. Trimming took 7 bases from V and 3 from J; bases not matched to a gene: 10. This CDR3 comprises 15 residues. Germline V lookup: CDR1 MDHEN, CDR2 SYDVKM. CDR3 nucleotides: TGTGCCAGCACCGACAGGGTGTCTAGGACAGATACGCAGTATTTT. This sequence encodes CASTDRVSRTDTQYF.